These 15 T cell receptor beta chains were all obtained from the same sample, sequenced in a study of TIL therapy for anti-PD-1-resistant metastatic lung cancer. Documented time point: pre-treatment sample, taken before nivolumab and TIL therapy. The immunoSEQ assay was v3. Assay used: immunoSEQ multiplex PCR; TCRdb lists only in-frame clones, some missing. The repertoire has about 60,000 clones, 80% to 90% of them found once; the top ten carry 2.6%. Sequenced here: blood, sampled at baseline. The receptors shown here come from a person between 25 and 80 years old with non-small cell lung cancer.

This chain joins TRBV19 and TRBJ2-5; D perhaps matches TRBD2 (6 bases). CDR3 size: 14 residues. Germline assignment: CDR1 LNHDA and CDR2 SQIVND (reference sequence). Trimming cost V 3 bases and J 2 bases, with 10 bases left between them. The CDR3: CASSMGLDQETQYF. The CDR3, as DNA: TGTGCCAGTAGTATGGGACTGGATCAAGAGACCCAGTACTTC.

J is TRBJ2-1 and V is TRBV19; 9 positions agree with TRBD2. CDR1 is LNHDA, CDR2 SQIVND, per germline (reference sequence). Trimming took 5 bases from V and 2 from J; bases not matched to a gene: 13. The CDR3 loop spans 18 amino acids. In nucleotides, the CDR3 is TGTGCCAGTAGTCCGGGGAGGGCTAGCGGGACTACCTACAATGAGCAGTTCTTC. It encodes CASSPGRASGTTYNEQFF. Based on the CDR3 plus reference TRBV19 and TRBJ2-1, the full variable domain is DGGITQSPKYLFRKEGQNVTLSCEQNLNHDAMYWYRQDPGQGLRLIYYSQIVNDFQKGDIAEGYSVSREKKESFPLTVTSAQKNPTAFYLCASSPGRASGTTYNEQFFGPGTRLTVL.

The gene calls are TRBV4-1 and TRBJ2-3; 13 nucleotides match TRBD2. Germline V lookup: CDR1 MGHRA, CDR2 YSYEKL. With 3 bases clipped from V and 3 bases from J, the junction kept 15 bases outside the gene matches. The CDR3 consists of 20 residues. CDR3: CASSQEPGQGLAGPTDTQYF. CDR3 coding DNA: TGCGCCAGCAGCCAGGAGCCGGGACAGGGACTAGCGGGGCCGACAGATACGCAGTATTTT.

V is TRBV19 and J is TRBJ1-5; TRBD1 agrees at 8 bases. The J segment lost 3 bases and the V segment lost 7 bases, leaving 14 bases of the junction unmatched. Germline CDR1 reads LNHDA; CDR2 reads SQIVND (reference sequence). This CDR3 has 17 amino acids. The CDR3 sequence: CASTSGGRTGPNQPQHF. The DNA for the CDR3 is TGTGCCAGTACTTCTGGGGGGAGGACAGGGCCCAATCAGCCCCAGCATTTT.

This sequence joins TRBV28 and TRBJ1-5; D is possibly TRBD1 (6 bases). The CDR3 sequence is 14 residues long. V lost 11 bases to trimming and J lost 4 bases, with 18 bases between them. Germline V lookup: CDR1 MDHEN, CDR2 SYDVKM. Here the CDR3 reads CAGGAGGRNQPQHF. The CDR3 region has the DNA TGTGCCGGGGGGGCGGGGGGGCGGAATCAGCCCCAGCATTTT.

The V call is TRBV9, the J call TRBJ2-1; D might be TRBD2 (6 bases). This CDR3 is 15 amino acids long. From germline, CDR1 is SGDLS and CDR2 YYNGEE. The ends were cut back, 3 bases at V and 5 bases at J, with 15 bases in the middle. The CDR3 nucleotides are TGTGCCAGCAGCGCCCGCGGGGCAAATAACAATGAGCAGTTCTTC. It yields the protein CASSARGANNNEQFF.

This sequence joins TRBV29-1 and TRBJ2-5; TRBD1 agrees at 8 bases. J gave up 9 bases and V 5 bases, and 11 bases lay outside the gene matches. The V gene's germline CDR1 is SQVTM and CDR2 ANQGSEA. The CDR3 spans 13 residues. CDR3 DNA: TGCAGCGTTCGCGTCGGGACAGGCGAGGCCCAGTACTTC. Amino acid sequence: CSVRVGTGEAQYF.

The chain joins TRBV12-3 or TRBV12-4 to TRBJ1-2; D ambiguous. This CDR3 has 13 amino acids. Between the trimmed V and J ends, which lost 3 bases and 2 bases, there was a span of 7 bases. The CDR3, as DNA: TGTGCCAGCAGTTTGGGCACAAACTATGGCTACACCTTC. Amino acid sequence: CASSLGTNYGYTF.

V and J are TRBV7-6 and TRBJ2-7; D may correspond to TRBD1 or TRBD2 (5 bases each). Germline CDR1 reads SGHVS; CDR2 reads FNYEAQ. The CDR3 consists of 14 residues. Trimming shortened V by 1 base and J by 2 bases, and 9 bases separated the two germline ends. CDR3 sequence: CASSLDEGPYEQYF. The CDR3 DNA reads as TGTGCCAGCAGCTTAGATGAGGGGCCCTACGAGCAGTACTTC.

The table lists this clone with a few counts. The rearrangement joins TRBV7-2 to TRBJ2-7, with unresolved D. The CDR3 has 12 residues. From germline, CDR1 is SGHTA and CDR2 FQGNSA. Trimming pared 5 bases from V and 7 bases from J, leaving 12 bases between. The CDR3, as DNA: TGTGCCAGCAGCCCATACAACGGTGAGCAGTACTTC. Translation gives CASSPYNGEQYF.

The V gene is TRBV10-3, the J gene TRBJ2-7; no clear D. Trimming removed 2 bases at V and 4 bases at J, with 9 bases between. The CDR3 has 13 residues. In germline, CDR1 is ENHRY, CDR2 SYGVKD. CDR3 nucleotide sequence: TGTGCCATCAGTGAGCGAGAGGTTTACGAGCAGTACTTC. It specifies CAISEREVYEQYF.

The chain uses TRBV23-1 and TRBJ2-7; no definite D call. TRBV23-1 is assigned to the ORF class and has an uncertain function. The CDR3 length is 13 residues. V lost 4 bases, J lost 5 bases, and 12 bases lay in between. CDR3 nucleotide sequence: TGCGCCAGCAGTCCATTTAGGGCCCACGAGCAGTACTTC. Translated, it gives CASSPFRAHEQYF.

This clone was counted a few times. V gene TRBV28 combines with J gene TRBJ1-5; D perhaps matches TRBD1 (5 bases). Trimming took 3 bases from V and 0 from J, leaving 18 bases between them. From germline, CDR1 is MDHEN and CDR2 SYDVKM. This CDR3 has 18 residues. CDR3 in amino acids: CASSLSQGRASSNQPQHF. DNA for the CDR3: TGTGCCAGCAGTTTGAGTCAGGGCCGCGCGTCTAGCAATCAGCCCCAGCATTTT.

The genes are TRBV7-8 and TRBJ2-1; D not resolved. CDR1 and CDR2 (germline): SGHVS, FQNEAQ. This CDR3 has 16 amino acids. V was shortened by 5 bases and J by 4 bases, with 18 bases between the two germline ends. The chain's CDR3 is CASSPLGPNTYNEQFF. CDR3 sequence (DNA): TGTGCCAGCAGCCCCCTTGGCCCGAACACTTACAATGAGCAGTTCTTC.

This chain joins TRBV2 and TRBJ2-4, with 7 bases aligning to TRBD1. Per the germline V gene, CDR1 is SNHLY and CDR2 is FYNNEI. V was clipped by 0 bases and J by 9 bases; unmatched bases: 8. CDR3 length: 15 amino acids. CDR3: CASSEAGQLLPIQYF. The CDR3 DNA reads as TGTGCCAGCAGTGAAGCGGGACAGCTCTTACCCATTCAGTACTTC. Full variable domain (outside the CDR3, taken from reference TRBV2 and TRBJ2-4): EPEVTQTPSHQVTQMGQEVILRCVPISNHLYFYWYRQILGQKVEFLVSFYNNEISEKSEIFDDQFSVERPDGSNFTLKIRSTKLEDSAMYFCASSEAGQLLPIQYFGAGTRLSVL.